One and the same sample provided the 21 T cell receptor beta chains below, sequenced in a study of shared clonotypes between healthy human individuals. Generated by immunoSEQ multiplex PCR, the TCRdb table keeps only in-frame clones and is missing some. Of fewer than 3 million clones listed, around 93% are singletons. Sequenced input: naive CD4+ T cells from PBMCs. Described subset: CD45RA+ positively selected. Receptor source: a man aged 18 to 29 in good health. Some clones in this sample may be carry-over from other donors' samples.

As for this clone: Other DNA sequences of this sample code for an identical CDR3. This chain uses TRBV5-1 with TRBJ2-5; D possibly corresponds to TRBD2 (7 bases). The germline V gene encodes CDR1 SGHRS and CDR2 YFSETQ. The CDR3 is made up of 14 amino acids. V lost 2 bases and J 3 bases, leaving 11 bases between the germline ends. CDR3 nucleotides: TGCGCCAGCAGCTTCCAAGGGGGGGAAGAGACCCAGTACTTC. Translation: CASSFQGGEETQYF.

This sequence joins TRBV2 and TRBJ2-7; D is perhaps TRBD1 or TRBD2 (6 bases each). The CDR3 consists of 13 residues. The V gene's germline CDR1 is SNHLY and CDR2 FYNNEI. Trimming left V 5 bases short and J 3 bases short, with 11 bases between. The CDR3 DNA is TGTGCCAGCAGTAAAAGGGGGGACTACGAGCAGTACTTC. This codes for CASSKRGDYEQYF.

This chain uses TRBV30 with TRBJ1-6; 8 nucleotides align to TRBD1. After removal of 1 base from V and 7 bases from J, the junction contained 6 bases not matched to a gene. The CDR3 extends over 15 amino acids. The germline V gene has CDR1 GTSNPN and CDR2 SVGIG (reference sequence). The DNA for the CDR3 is TGTGCCTGGAGTGCCCTCAGGGGGCACAATTCACCCCTCCACTTT. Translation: CAWSALRGHNSPLHF.

The CDR3 protein is CASSPLAQETQYF. The CDR3 nucleotides are TGTGCCAGCAGTCCCCTAGCGCAAGAGACCCAGTACTTC. V usage is TRBV27 and J usage is TRBJ2-5, with D possibly matching TRBD2 (6 bases). V was clipped by 5 bases and J by 2 bases, with 9 bases between them. Germline-derived CDR1 and CDR2 are MNHEY and SMNVEV (reference sequence). The CDR3 runs 13 residues.

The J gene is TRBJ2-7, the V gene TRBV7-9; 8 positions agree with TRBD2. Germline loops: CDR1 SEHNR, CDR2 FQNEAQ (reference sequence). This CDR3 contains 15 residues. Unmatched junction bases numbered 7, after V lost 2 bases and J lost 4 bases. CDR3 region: CASSLMGSGIYEQYF. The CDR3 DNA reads TGTGCCAGCAGCTTAATGGGTAGCGGGATATACGAGCAGTACTTC.

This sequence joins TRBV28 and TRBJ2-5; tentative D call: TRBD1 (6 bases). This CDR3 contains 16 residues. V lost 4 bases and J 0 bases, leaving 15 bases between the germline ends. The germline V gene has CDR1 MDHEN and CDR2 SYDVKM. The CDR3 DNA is TGTGCCAGCAGTTCCGTAGGGGGAGAGTACCAAGAGACCCAGTACTTC. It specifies CASSSVGGEYQETQYF.

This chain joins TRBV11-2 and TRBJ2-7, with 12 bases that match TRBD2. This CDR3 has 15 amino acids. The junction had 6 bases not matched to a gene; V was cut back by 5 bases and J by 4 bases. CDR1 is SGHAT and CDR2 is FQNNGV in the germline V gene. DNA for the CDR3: TGTGCCAGCAGCGGTCGGACTAGCGGGGTTTACGAGCAGTACTTC. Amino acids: CASSGRTSGVYEQYF.

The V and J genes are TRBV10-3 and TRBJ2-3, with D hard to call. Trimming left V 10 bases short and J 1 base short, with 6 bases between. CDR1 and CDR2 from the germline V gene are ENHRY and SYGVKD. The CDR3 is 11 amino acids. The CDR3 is CATAGTDTQYF. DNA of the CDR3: TGTGCCACGGCTGGCACAGATACGCAGTATTTT.

Written as DNA, the CDR3 is TGTGCCAGCAGTTCTTTGTCCTACCGACTAGCCCCCACCCCGGGCGAGCAGTACTTC. Protein product: CASSSLSYRLAPTPGEQYF. This chain connects TRBV28 to TRBJ2-7; 7 positions match TRBD2. Germline-derived CDR1 and CDR2 are MDHEN and SYDVKM. The CDR3 spans 19 residues. V lost 4 bases and J lost 6; bases outside the gene matches: 24.

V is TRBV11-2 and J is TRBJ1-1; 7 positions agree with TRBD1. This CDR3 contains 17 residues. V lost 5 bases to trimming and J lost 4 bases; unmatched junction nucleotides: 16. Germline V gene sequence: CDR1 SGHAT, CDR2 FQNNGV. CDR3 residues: CASSPLTPTGKRTEAFF. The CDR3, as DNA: TGTGCCAGCAGCCCACTAACCCCGACAGGGAAGCGCACTGAAGCTTTCTTT.

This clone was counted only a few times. The CDR3 protein is CASKVSGLPQHF. CDR3 coding DNA: TGTGCCAGCAAGGTATCTGGTCTGCCCCAGCATTTT. The V and J genes are TRBV28 and TRBJ1-5; D unclear. Trimming removed 7 bases from V and 9 bases from J, with 13 bases in between. The length of the CDR3 is 12 residues. Looked up from germline, CDR1 is MDHEN and CDR2 is SYDVKM. The variable domain in full, with the rest retrieved from reference TRBV28 and TRBJ1-5, is DVKVTQSSRYLVKRTGEKVFLECVQDMDHENMFWYRQDPGLGLRLIYFSYDVKMKEKGDIPEGYSVSREKKERFSLILESASTNQTSMYLCASKVSGLPQHFGDGTRLSIL.

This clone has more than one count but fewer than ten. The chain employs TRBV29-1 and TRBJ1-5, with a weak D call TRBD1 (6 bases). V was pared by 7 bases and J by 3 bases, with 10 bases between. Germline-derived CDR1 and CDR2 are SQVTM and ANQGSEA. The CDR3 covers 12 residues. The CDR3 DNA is TGCAGCGCTAGGGACAACAATCAGCCCCAGCATTTT. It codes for CSARDNNQPQHF.

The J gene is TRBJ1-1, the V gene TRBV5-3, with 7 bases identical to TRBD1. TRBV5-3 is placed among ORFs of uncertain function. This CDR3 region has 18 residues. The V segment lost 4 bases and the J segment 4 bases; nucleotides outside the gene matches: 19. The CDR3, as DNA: TGTGCCAGAAGCCAACTGCGAAAGGGGGCTTGGTATGGCACTGAAGCTTTCTTT. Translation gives CARSQLRKGAWYGTEAFF.

Here the CDR3 DNA reads TGTGCCAGCAGCGCCAAAGATACGCAGTATTTT. It specifies CASSAKDTQYF. The chain recombines TRBV2 with TRBJ2-3, with D uncertain. There are 11 residues in the CDR3. The V end lost 6 bases, the J end lost 5 bases, and 6 bases lay between the germline ends. In germline, CDR1 is SNHLY, CDR2 FYNNEI. Filled out from reference TRBV2 and TRBJ2-3, the complete variable domain reads EPEVTQTPSHQVTQMGQEVILRCVPISNHLYFYWYRQILGQKVEFLVSFYNNEISEKSEIFDDQFSVERPDGSNFTLKIRSTKLEDSAMYFCASSAKDTQYFGPGTRLTVL.

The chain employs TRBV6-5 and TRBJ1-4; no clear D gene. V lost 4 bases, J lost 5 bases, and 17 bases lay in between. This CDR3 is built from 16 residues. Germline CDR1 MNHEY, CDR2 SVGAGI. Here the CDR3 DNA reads TGTGCCAGCAGTTCCGGCTGGGCTAGGTCCAATGAAAAACTGTTTTTT. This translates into CASSSGWARSNEKLFF.

The CDR3 reads CASSAGTSGTQYF. In nucleotides, the CDR3 is TGTGCCAGCAGCGCGGGGACTAGCGGGACCCAGTACTTC. The chain couples TRBV9 to TRBJ2-4, with 11 bases matching TRBD2. The DNA end is a closer match to TRBJ2-5, so the J assignment may be wrong. CDR3 length: 13 amino acids. Germline V lookup: CDR1 SGDLS, CDR2 YYNGEE.

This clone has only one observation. In nucleotides, the CDR3 is TGTGCCAGCGTGAACCAAGGGGCTGGAAACACCATATATTTT. Translated: CASVNQGAGNTIYF. The genes are TRBV6-1 and TRBJ1-3; tentatively, D is TRBD1 (5 bases). Germline values: CDR1 MNHNS, CDR2 SASEGT. The CDR3 runs to 14 residues. V was pared by 8 bases and J by 2 bases, with 13 bases between.

The CDR3 loop is CASGTGSGANVLTF. CDR3 DNA: TGTGCCAGCGGCACAGGGTCTGGGGCCAACGTCCTGACTTTC. This rearrangement joins TRBV28 to TRBJ2-6; TRBD1 might be the D (6 bases). The germline V gene encodes CDR1 MDHEN and CDR2 SYDVKM. Between the trimmed V and J ends, which lost 8 bases and 1 base, there was a span of 9 bases. This CDR3 spans 14 amino acids.

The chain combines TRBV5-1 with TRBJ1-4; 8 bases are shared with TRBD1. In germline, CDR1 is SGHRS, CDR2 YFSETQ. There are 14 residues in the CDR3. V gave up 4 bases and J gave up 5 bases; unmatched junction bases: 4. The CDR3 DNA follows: TGCGCCAGCAGCGAGACAGGGGTAAATGAAAAACTGTTTTTT. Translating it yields CASSETGVNEKLFF.

The CDR3 region has the DNA TGCGCCAGCAGGTTGGACAGGGTCTTCCCAGATACGCAGTATTTT. Protein sequence: CASRLDRVFPDTQYF. The chain couples TRBV10-2 to TRBJ2-3; 8 nucleotides agree with TRBD1. Trimming cost V 6 bases and J 4 bases; bases outside gene matches: 9. The V gene's germline CDR1 is WSHSY and CDR2 SAAADI. CDR3 length: 15 residues.

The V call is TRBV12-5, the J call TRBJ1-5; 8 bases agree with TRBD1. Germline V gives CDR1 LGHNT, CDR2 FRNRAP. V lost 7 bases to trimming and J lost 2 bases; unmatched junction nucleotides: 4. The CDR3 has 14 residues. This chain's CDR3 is CASAATGGNQPQHF. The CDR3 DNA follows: TGTGCTAGTGCCGCGACAGGGGGCAATCAGCCCCAGCATTTT.